The 12 T cell receptor beta chains below come from one sample, sequenced in a study of shared clonotypes between healthy human individuals. Naive CD8 populations comprised CD45RO-negative cells positively selected for CCR7, excluding terminally differentiated effector memory CD45RA+ cells. Some clones are missing from TCRdb's copy, which holds only in-frame ones; the method was immunoSEQ multiplex PCR. The table includes about 580,000 clones, nearly 98% detected once. The source material was naive CD8+ T cells sorted from blood. The receptors stem from a man between 25 and 39 years old in good health.

The chain recombines TRBV7-8 with TRBJ2-2; no clear D. The CDR3 loop spans 13 amino acids. Germline CDR1 and CDR2: SGHVS and FQNEAQ. Deletions cut 5 bases from V and 6 bases from J, with 10 bases between. CDR3 coding DNA: TGTGCCAGCAGCCCCGCGAGCGCCGGGGAGCTGTTTTTT. Amino acids: CASSPASAGELFF.

CDR3 DNA sequence: TGTGCCAGCAGCTTAAAGTTTAAGCTAGGAGCTTTCTTT. Residues: CASSLKFKLGAFF. This rearrangement joins TRBV7-9 to TRBJ1-1; D remains ambiguous. From germline, CDR1 is SEHNR and CDR2 FQNEAQ (reference sequence). Between the trimmed V and J ends, which lost 2 bases and 10 bases, there was a span of 14 bases. The CDR3 loop spans 13 amino acids.

The CDR3 sequence: CASSSTGTGYKLFF. DNA of the CDR3: TGTGCCAGCAGCTCGACCGGGACAGGGTATAAACTGTTTTTT. The chain employs TRBV11-2 and TRBJ1-4, with 9 bases fitting TRBD1. V lost 4 bases, J lost 11 bases, and 8 bases stayed unmatched. This CDR3 spans 14 amino acids. Germline V gene data show CDR1 as SGHAT and CDR2 as FQNNGV.

The gene calls are TRBV5-5 and TRBJ2-7; D not certain. This CDR3 has 16 residues. Germline assignment: CDR1 SGHKS and CDR2 YYEKEE (reference sequence). V lost 4 bases and J 4 bases, leaving 21 bases between the germline ends. The CDR3 coding sequence is TGTGCCAGCAGCCCCACCGATTCCCAGAACCCATACGAGCAGTACTTC. Translating gives CASSPTDSQNPYEQYF.

The chain links TRBV27 to TRBJ1-5; maybe TRBD1 (6 bases). This CDR3 comprises 16 residues. Germline assignment: CDR1 MNHEY and CDR2 SMNVEV (reference sequence). V was trimmed by 5 bases and J by 1 base, leaving 15 bases between them. Here the CDR3 DNA reads TGTGCCAGCAGTCCCCTCTTTGGGGGCAGCAATCAGCCCCAGCATTTT. Protein sequence: CASSPLFGGSNQPQHF.

The chain employs TRBV7-6 and TRBJ1-3; D call uncertain. The CDR3 is made up of 16 amino acids. Germline V CDR1 and CDR2: SGHVS, FNYEAQ. The V end was cut by 2 bases, the J end by 6 bases, with 17 bases between. The CDR3 reads CASSLSRPNRENTIYF. CDR3 DNA: TGTGCCAGCAGCTTAAGCAGGCCGAACCGAGAAAACACCATATATTTT.

The rearrangement links TRBV28 to TRBJ2-2; 10 bases match TRBD1. The CDR3 is 18 residues long. The germline gives CDR1 MDHEN, CDR2 SYDVKM. J gave up 6 bases and V 5 bases, and 15 bases lay outside the gene matches. This chain's CDR3 is CASSSWTGGISPPGELFF. CDR3 sequence (DNA): TGTGCCAGCAGTAGTTGGACAGGGGGTATAAGCCCACCCGGGGAGCTGTTTTTT.

The rearrangement joins TRBV9 to TRBJ1-2; possibly TRBD1 for D (6 bases). The CDR3 runs to 16 residues. Looked up from germline, CDR1 is SGDLS and CDR2 is YYNGEE. V lost 0 bases to trimming and J lost 3 bases, with 15 bases between them. The CDR3 loop is CASSVAKTGPDYGYTF. The CDR3 DNA reads as TGTGCCAGCAGCGTAGCGAAGACAGGACCCGACTATGGCTACACCTTC.

The chain is built from TRBV11-2 and TRBJ1-2; D gene uncertain. V was trimmed by 5 bases and J by 8 bases, leaving 12 bases between them. Germline values: CDR1 SGHAT, CDR2 FQNNGV. The CDR3 totals 12 residues. DNA of the CDR3: TGTGCCAGCAGCCAACCCCCGGACGGCTACACCTTC. This codes for CASSQPPDGYTF.

This chain joins TRBV2 and TRBJ2-7; no firm D call. The V and J ends lost 3 bases and 1 base respectively, with 10 bases between them. The CDR3 has 14 residues. Germline CDR1 and CDR2: SNHLY and FYNNEI. The CDR3 coding sequence is TGTGCCAGCAGTGATCATTCGGTATCCTACGAGCAGTACTTC. Its translation: CASSDHSVSYEQYF.

J is TRBJ2-7 and V is TRBV6-5, with 12 bases fitting TRBD2. Germline V gene data show CDR1 as MNHEY and CDR2 as SVGAGI. Trimming cost V 0 bases and J 3 bases; bases outside gene matches: 3. The CDR3 covers 16 residues. CDR3 amino acids: CASSYSLAGGGYEQYF. In DNA form, the CDR3 reads TGTGCCAGCAGTTACTCTCTAGCGGGAGGGGGCTACGAGCAGTACTTC.

V is TRBV27 and J is TRBJ1-2; 7 nucleotides align to TRBD1. Per the germline V gene, CDR1 is MNHEY and CDR2 is SMNVEV (reference sequence). This CDR3 region has 14 residues. Trimming cost V 5 bases and J 4 bases; bases outside gene matches: 7. The CDR3 coding sequence is TGTGCCAGCAGTCCAGGGGGAGGTCTCTATGGCTACACCTTC. This encodes CASSPGGGLYGYTF.